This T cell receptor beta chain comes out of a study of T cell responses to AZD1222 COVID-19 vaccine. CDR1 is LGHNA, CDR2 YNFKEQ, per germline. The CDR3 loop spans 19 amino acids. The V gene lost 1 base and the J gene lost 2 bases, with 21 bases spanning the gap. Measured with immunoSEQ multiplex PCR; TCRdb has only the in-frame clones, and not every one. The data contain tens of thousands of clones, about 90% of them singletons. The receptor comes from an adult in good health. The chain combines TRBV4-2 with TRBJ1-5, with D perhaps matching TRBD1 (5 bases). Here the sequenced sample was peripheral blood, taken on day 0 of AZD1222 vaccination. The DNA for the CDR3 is TGTGCCAGCAGCCAAGTTTCCTTGGTTGGGGGAACGGGCAATCAGCCCCAGCATTTT. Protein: CASSQVSLVGGTGNQPQHF.